Listed below are T cell receptor beta chains from one sample, sequenced in a study of T-cell reconstitution after alpha-beta-depleted transplantation in children. TCRdb reprocessed the PCR reads via MiXCR and lists one record per CDR3 protein. The table shows around 670,000 distinct CDR3 sequences, with about an eighth occurring only once. The sequencing here drew on PBMCs, taken before TCRalphabeta/CD19-depleted stem cell transplant. Receptors were obtained from a girl aged 2 to 9 with congenital amegakaryocytic thrombocytopenia, due to receive a stem cell transplant. Both conserved end residues are part of each CDR3. The D gene is left open where the match is weak. Size is omitted from some rows. Given values are once, few, many or a class for expanded clones.

clone size,J gene,D gene,V gene,CDR3 length,CDR3 DNA,CDR3 protein
NA,TRBJ2-3,TRBD2,TRBV5-1,16,TGCGCCAGCAGCTTAATGACTAGCGGGAGCACAGATACGCAGTATTTT,CASSLMTSGSTDTQYF
NA,TRBJ1-5,TRBD1,TRBV28,16,TGTGCCAGCAGCAGCCTCGGACAGGGGATGGGTCAGCCCCAGCATTTT,CASSSLGQGMGQPQHF
NA,TRBJ2-1,TRBD2,TRBV12-3/TRBV12-4,19,TGTGCCAGCAGCCCCTCGTTTGTAGCGGGAGGGCCCAGCTACAATGAGCAGTTCTTC,CASSPSFVAGGPSYNEQFF
many,TRBJ1-1,TRBD1,TRBV5-1,18,TGCGCCAGCAGCCTCGTCATCCCGGGACAGGGGTTGGGGACTGAAGCTTTCTTT,CASSLVIPGQGLGTEAFF
many,TRBJ1-5,TRBD1,TRBV5-1,15,TGCGCCAGCAGCTTGGGCAGGGGGCCCAATCAGCCCCAGCATTTT,CASSLGRGPNQPQHF
few,TRBJ2-1,NA,TRBV5-1,13,TGCGCCAGCACTCCTTTGCTGGGCAATGAGCAGTTCTTC,CASTPLLGNEQFF
many,TRBJ2-1,NA,TRBV6-4,13,TGTGCCAGCAGTGACTTCCCAGGGAATGAGCAGTTCTTC,CASSDFPGNEQFF
many,TRBJ2-3,TRBD1,TRBV5-6,15,TGTGCCAGCAGCTTGTCGGGACAGGGCACAGATACGCAGTATTTT,CASSLSGQGTDTQYF
many,TRBJ2-2,NA,TRBV11-2,14,TGTGCCAGCAGCTTAGAGTCTAACACCGGGGAGCTGTTTTTT,CASSLESNTGELFF
NA,TRBJ2-3,TRBD2,TRBV3-1,17,TGTGCCAGCAGCGCAACTAGCGGGAGGACTAGCACAGATACGCAGTATTTT,CASSATSGRTSTDTQYF
NA,TRBJ1-5,NA,TRBV20-1,18,TGCAGTGCTAGTTCGCTATCCTGGGCTTACAATAGCAATCAGCCCCAGCATTTT,CSASSLSWAYNSNQPQHF
NA,TRBJ1-2,NA,TRBV2,15,TGTGCCAGCAGTATCCTGACAGGCGCTTGGGATGGCTACACCTTC,CASSILTGAWDGYTF
many,TRBJ2-1,TRBD2,TRBV5-1,16,TGCGCCAGCAGTAGAACGCTAGCGGGCTCCTACAATGAGCAGTTCTTC,CASSRTLAGSYNEQFF
many,TRBJ2-7,TRBD2,TRBV20-1,14,TGCAGTGCGGAACTAGCGGGAGGGCCGCAGGAGCAGTACTTC,CSAELAGGPQEQYF
few,TRBJ2-5,TRBD1,TRBV29-1,17,TGCAGCGTTGAAGAAAGAAGGGGACAGGGACCCCGGGAGACCCAGTACTTC,CSVEERRGQGPRETQYF
NA,TRBJ1-1,NA,TRBV2,14,TGTGCCAGCACCAGGAGAACAGGGAACACTGAAGCTTTCTTT,CASTRRTGNTEAFF
few,TRBJ2-7,NA,TRBV27,14,TGTGCCAGCAGTTTCGAAAAGGGGGACAACGAGCAGTACTTC,CASSFEKGDNEQYF
many,TRBJ2-7,NA,TRBV10-3,13,TGTGCCATCAGTGACGATGGACCCTACGAGCAGTACTTC,CAISDDGPYEQYF
few,TRBJ2-3,TRBD1,TRBV7-2,14,TGTGCCAGCAGCCGGGACAGCGCTACAGATACGCAGTATTTT,CASSRDSATDTQYF
many,TRBJ1-5,NA,TRBV7-8,20,TGTGCCAGCAGCTTAGAAGAGACCGGCAGAGAGTTGAATAGCAATCAGCCCCAGCATTTT,CASSLEETGRELNSNQPQHF
NA,TRBJ2-2,NA,TRBV4-1,19,TGCGCCAGCAGCCATCGCTCGGGGGCGGGAGTAAAATCGACCGGGGAGCTGTTTTTT,CASSHRSGAGVKSTGELFF
many,TRBJ2-7,TRBD1,TRBV20-1,14,TGCAGTGCTAGAGTGGGGACAGGGAGCTACGAGCAGTACTTC,CSARVGTGSYEQYF
many,TRBJ1-5,NA,TRBV24-1,13,TGTGCCACAAGTGCAGATGGAAATCAGCCCCAGCATTTT,CATSADGNQPQHF
few,TRBJ2-5,TRBD1,TRBV19,15,TGTGCCAGTAGTGAGACAGGGCCTTACCAAGAGACCCAGTACTTC,CASSETGPYQETQYF
few,TRBJ2-5,NA,TRBV5-1,13,TGCGCCAGCAGCCGCGCATCAATAGAGACCCAGTACTTC,CASSRASIETQYF
NA,TRBJ2-6,NA,TRBV27,17,TGTGCCAGCAGTACACAGGGCTACCCCCACGGGGCCAACGTCCTGACTTTC,CASSTQGYPHGANVLTF
many,TRBJ1-2,NA,TRBV9,14,TGTGCCAGCAGCGTAGGGGGCGGGAACTATGGCTACACCTTC,CASSVGGGNYGYTF
few,TRBJ2-1,NA,TRBV21-1,14,TGTGCCAGCAGCAAGAACCAACCTAGCGATGAGCAGTTCTTC,CASSKNQPSDEQFF
many,TRBJ2-2,TRBD1,TRBV5-1,13,TGCGCCATCAAACAGGGGGTGACCGGGGAGCTGTTTTTT,CAIKQGVTGELFF
NA,TRBJ2-7,TRBD2,TRBV29-1,14,TGCAGCGTCTTAGCGGGAGACCGGTCCTACGAGCAGTACTTC,CSVLAGDRSYEQYF
many,TRBJ2-1,TRBD2,TRBV19,15,TGTGCCAGTACGTGGGCTAGCGGGGTCCACAATGAGCAGTTCTTC,CASTWASGVHNEQFF
many,TRBJ2-1,TRBD2,TRBV7-9,17,TGTGCCAGCAGCTTAGAGGCCGGGACTAGCTTTCACAATGAGCAGTTCTTC,CASSLEAGTSFHNEQFF
once,TRBJ2-3,TRBD1,TRBV15,17,TGTGCCACCAGCAGAGATCTCCAGGGGGCCGTCACAGATACGCACTATTTT,CATSRDLQGAVTDTHYF
few,TRBJ1-4,NA,TRBV12-3/TRBV12-4,18,TGTGCCAGCAGTTTAACGGGCAGGGAGTCGGGGGACAATGAAAAACTGTTTTTT,CASSLTGRESGDNEKLFF
few,TRBJ2-1,NA,TRBV7-2,13,TGTGCCAGCAGCGGCCCCCCTAGCAATGAGCAGTTCTTC,CASSGPPSNEQFF
few,TRBJ2-1,TRBD2,TRBV6-1,12,TGTGCCAGCAGTGAACTGCGCGGGAGGGGCTCTTTC,CASSELRGRGSF
many,TRBJ2-7,NA,TRBV6-5,13,TGTGCCAGCAGTTACTCAGACCGGACTGAGCAGTACTTC,CASSYSDRTEQYF
few,TRBJ2-5,NA,TRBV12-3/TRBV12-4,13,TGTGCCAGCAGTTTAAGGTTTGGGGAGACCCAGTACTTC,CASSLRFGETQYF
many,TRBJ2-1,NA,TRBV20-1,12,TGCAGTGCTGCTCGGGGCTCCAATGAGCAGTTCTTC,CSAARGSNEQFF
few,TRBJ2-4,NA,TRBV20-1,12,TGCAGTGCAACTCCACAGGACGACATTCAGTACTTC,CSATPQDDIQYF
NA,TRBJ2-5,NA,TRBV7-8,14,TGTGCCAGCAGCTTAAACCGGGCTGTGGAGACCCAGTACTTC,CASSLNRAVETQYF
many,TRBJ2-7,NA,TRBV25-1,13,TGTGCCAGCAGTGTTCTAGAGGGGGTCGAGCAGTACTTC,CASSVLEGVEQYF
many,TRBJ2-1,NA,TRBV12-3/TRBV12-4,12,TGTGCCAGCAGCTACGGGGCGGGTGAGCAGTTCTTC,CASSYGAGEQFF
few,TRBJ2-1,NA,TRBV12-3/TRBV12-4,14,TGTGCCAGCAGCTACTCCTCTAGCGAGGGTGAGCAGTTCTTC,CASSYSSSEGEQFF
many,TRBJ1-1,TRBD1,TRBV5-1,13,TGCGCCAGCAGCTTGGAGACAGGGATTGGCGCTTTCTTT,CASSLETGIGAFF
few,TRBJ2-7,NA,TRBV5-5,18,TGTGCCAGCAGCCTGGGGAGTGGATGGGAACGACGACTCTACGAGCAGTACTTC,CASSLGSGWERRLYEQYF
NA,TRBJ2-5,NA,TRBV7-9,16,TGTGCCAGCAGCTTACTGTTAGAGAGTCCCCAAGAGACCCAGTACTTC,CASSLLLESPQETQYF
many,TRBJ2-1,NA,TRBV5-1,14,TGCGCCAGCAGCCCCCGCGAGCCTCGAGATGAGCAGTTCTTC,CASSPREPRDEQFF
few,TRBJ2-5,TRBD2,TRBV2,19,TGTGCCAGCAGTGATAATCTGGTAGCGGGACCAATCTGGGGAGAGACCCAGTACTTC,CASSDNLVAGPIWGETQYF